A single sample is the source of the 21 T cell receptor beta chains below, sequenced in a study of T cell changes during pregnancy in multiple sclerosis. The table came from immunoSEQ multiplex PCR; TCRdb's copy has only in-frame clones and leaves some out. The sample has tens of thousands of clones; around 90% are singletons. The input for sequencing was CD4+ T cells from peripheral blood mononuclear cells, taken in the third trimester of pregnancy. The source is a female donor in good health, enrolled as a control in a pregnancy study.

In its sample, this clone was seen a few times. This chain links TRBV12-5 with TRBJ1-3; unclear D gene. CDR1 and CDR2 (germline): LGHNT, FRNRAP. The germline V and J ends were trimmed by 6 bases and 4 bases, with 4 bases remaining between them. The CDR3 is 11 amino acids. Here the CDR3 reads CASGTGNTIYF. The CDR3, as DNA: TGTGCTAGTGGGACAGGAAACACCATATATTTT.

J is TRBJ1-6 and V is TRBV19, with TRBD1 matching over 9 bases. Losses at the gene ends were 6 bases for V and 10 bases for J; bases not matched to a gene: 7. This CDR3 is 14 amino acids long. Germline CDR1 is LNHDA and CDR2 is SQIVND (reference sequence). CDR3 bases: TGTGCCAGTAGCCCCGGGACAGGGTTGTCACCCCTCCACTTT. Amino acid sequence: CASSPGTGLSPLHF. Full variable domain (rest looked up from reference TRBV19 and TRBJ1-6): DGGITQSPKYLFRKEGQNVTLSCEQNLNHDAMYWYRQDPGQGLRLIYYSQIVNDFQKGDIAEGYSVSREKKESFPLTVTSAQKNPTAFYLCASSPGTGLSPLHFGNGTRLTVT.

The CDR3 is CASSLRGGNTEAFF. The CDR3 DNA is TGCGCCAGCAGCTTGCGGGGGGGGAACACTGAAGCTTTCTTT. This rearrangement joins TRBV5-1 to TRBJ1-1; maybe TRBD1 (5 bases). Per the germline V gene, CDR1 is SGHRS and CDR2 is YFSETQ. V lost 1 base, J lost 1 base, and 8 bases lay in between. CDR3 length: 14 residues. Full variable domain (outside the CDR3, taken from reference TRBV5-1 and TRBJ1-1): KAGVTQTPRYLIKTRGQQVTLSCSPISGHRSVSWYQQTPGQGLQFLFEYFSETQRNKGNFPGRFSGRQFSNSRSEMNVSTLELGDSALYLCASSLRGGNTEAFFGQGTRLTVV.

V is TRBV4-2 and J is TRBJ1-2; possible D gene TRBD1, 5 bases. The ends were cut back, 0 bases at V and 4 bases at J, with 18 bases in the middle. Germline values: CDR1 LGHNA, CDR2 YNFKEQ. The CDR3 contains 17 residues. The CDR3 sequence is CASSQDTYGGSSYGYTF. The DNA for the CDR3 is TGTGCCAGCAGCCAAGATACATACGGGGGGAGTAGCTATGGCTACACCTTC.

This clone was observed a single time. The chain combines TRBV25-1 with TRBJ2-5; D might be TRBD2 (6 bases). Trimming removed 3 bases from V and 4 bases from J, with 15 bases in between. This CDR3 spans 15 amino acids. Germline V gene data show CDR1 as MGHDK and CDR2 as SYGVNS. The CDR3, as DNA: TGTGCCAGCAGTGATTTCCAGGGAGGTCGAGAGACCCAGTACTTC. The encoded protein is CASSDFQGGRETQYF.

The chain recombines TRBV11-2 with TRBJ1-1; tentative D call: TRBD1 (5 bases). V lost 5 bases to trimming and J lost 8 bases, with 15 bases between them. The CDR3 has 13 residues. Germline lookup yields CDR1 SGHAT and CDR2 FQNNGV. CDR3 DNA: TGTGCCAGCAGCCCAGGGTCGGGGGGGGAAGCTTTCTTT. This translates into CASSPGSGGEAFF.

The chain uses TRBV5-4 and TRBJ2-3; 7 bases agree with TRBD2. Trimming removed 7 bases from V and 1 base from J; junction bases left unmatched: 3. This CDR3 is built from 13 residues. Germline values: CDR1 SGHNT, CDR2 YYREEE (reference sequence). The CDR3 DNA reads as TGTGCCAGCGGGGGGGGACGCACAGATACGCAGTATTTT. It is translated as CASGGGRTDTQYF.

The chain couples TRBV12-5 to TRBJ2-6; D is perhaps TRBD2 (6 bases). V gave up 7 bases and J gave up 2 bases, with 21 bases separating them. Germline CDR1 reads LGHNT; CDR2 reads FRNRAP. There are 18 residues in the CDR3. DNA for the CDR3: TGTGCTAGTGCCCCCCCCGGGGGAATGGAGACTGGGGCCAACGTCCTGACTTTC. Protein product: CASAPPGGMETGANVLTF.

This chain's CDR3 is CASSPAGERGGYTF. CDR3 in DNA: TGTGCCAGCTCACCAGCAGGGGAGAGAGGTGGCTACACCTTC. The chain employs TRBV18 and TRBJ1-2; tentative D call: TRBD1 (6 bases). The CDR3 length is 14 residues. The germline V gene encodes CDR1 KGHSH and CDR2 LQKENI. Trimming shortened V by 2 bases and J by 7 bases, and 14 bases separated the two germline ends.

The chain uses TRBV2 and TRBJ2-1, with 10 bases that match TRBD1. Looked up from germline, CDR1 is SNHLY and CDR2 is FYNNEI. V shed 9 bases and J 8 bases; nucleotides not matched to a gene: 10. This CDR3 has 14 amino acids. The CDR3 is CARGTGATVDEQFF. CDR3 nucleotides: TGTGCCAGGGGGACAGGGGCTACTGTGGATGAGCAGTTCTTC.

The gene calls are TRBV5-4 and TRBJ2-5; 7 nucleotides match TRBD1. CDR3 length: 13 residues. V lost 6 bases and J lost 3; bases outside the gene matches: 5. Germline V CDR1 and CDR2: SGHNT, YYREEE (reference sequence). CDR3 loop: CASTSDREETQYF. The DNA of the CDR3 is TGTGCCAGCACCTCAGACAGGGAAGAGACCCAGTACTTC.

V is TRBV30 and J is TRBJ1-2, with 10 bases identical to TRBD1. CDR3 length equals 12 residues. Germline lookup yields CDR1 GTSNPN and CDR2 SVGIG (reference sequence). V dropped 5 bases and J dropped 8; count of bases not matched to a gene: 5. As DNA, the CDR3 is TGTGCCTGGTCGGACAGGGGGAACGGCTACACCTTC. Translating it yields CAWSDRGNGYTF.

The CDR3 is CASSLVYGGRNTIYF. The CDR3, as DNA: TGTGCCAGCAGCTTGGTATACGGCGGCCGAAACACCATATATTTT. This sequence joins TRBV5-6 and TRBJ1-3; D is ambiguous. The CDR3 extends over 15 amino acids. V lost 0 bases and J 5 bases, leaving 12 bases between the germline ends. The germline V gene has CDR1 SGHDT and CDR2 YYEEEE.

The chain has TRBV9 and TRBJ1-1; 7 bases line up with TRBD1. This CDR3 has 15 amino acids. The ends lost 0 bases at V and 7 bases at J; junction bases unmatched: 9. The germline V gene has CDR1 SGDLS and CDR2 YYNGEE. For the CDR3, the DNA is TGTGCCAGCAGCGTAGGGCACGACAGGGTCATTGAAGCTTTCTTT. Encoded protein: CASSVGHDRVIEAFF.

CDR3 nucleotides: TGTGCCTGGAGGGGACAGACCGAAGCTTTCTTT. It codes for CAWRGQTEAFF. The chain has TRBV30 and TRBJ1-1; 7 nucleotides align to TRBD1. J was trimmed by 8 bases and V by 3 bases; bases with no gene match: 3. The V gene's germline CDR1 is GTSNPN and CDR2 SVGIG (reference sequence). CDR3 size: 11 residues.

J is TRBJ1-2 and V is TRBV6-4, with D tentatively TRBD1 (6 bases). V lost 1 base and J 2 bases, leaving 14 bases between the germline ends. CDR3 length: 16 amino acids. CDR1 and CDR2 (germline): MRHNA, SNTAGT. CDR3 DNA sequence: TGTGCCAGCAGTGACTACCGACAGGATAGAAACTATGGCTACACCTTC. This sequence encodes CASSDYRQDRNYGYTF.

CDR3 sequence: CASSLAGTREETQYF. The CDR3 DNA follows: TGCGCCAGCAGCTTGGCCGGGACTAGAGAAGAGACCCAGTACTTC. The chain employs TRBV5-1 and TRBJ2-5, with TRBD2 matching 8 bases. The V and J ends lost 0 bases and 3 bases, in that order; junction bases with no gene match: 4. Germline V gives CDR1 SGHRS, CDR2 YFSETQ. CDR3 length: 15 amino acids.

The J gene is TRBJ1-5, the V gene TRBV6-1; D not certain. Germline CDR1 reads MNHNS; CDR2 reads SASEGT. This CDR3 is 14 amino acids long. Between the trimmed V and J ends, which lost 7 bases and 0 bases, there was a span of 10 bases. The CDR3 coding sequence is TGTGCCAGCAATCACGGGGTTAGCAATCAGCCCCAGCATTTT. Translated: CASNHGVSNQPQHF.

This chain links TRBV6-1 with TRBJ1-2; D gene unclear. In germline, CDR1 is MNHNS, CDR2 SASEGT. The CDR3 totals 12 residues. V dropped 7 bases and J dropped 2 bases, with 8 bases sitting between them. The CDR3 DNA follows: TGTGCCAGCACTTTGGAGAACTATGGCTACACCTTC. It specifies CASTLENYGYTF.

V usage is TRBV10-3 and J usage is TRBJ1-1; possible D gene TRBD1, 5 bases. The germline V and J ends were trimmed by 3 bases and 1 base, with 9 bases remaining between them. The CDR3 totals 14 residues. Germline CDR1 is ENHRY and CDR2 is SYGVKD. The CDR3 protein is CAISEGTGNTEAFF. The CDR3 DNA reads as TGTGCCATCAGTGAAGGTACAGGGAACACTGAAGCTTTCTTT.

The rearrangement links TRBV7-9 to TRBJ1-1, with D maybe TRBD1 (6 bases). The CDR3 loop spans 16 amino acids. Germline assignment: CDR1 SEHNR and CDR2 FQNEAQ (reference sequence). V was clipped by 0 bases and J by 1 base, with 12 bases between them. The CDR3: CASSLAGQRTNTEAFF. The CDR3 region has the DNA TGTGCCAGCAGCTTAGCCGGACAGCGGACGAACACTGAAGCTTTCTTT.